What follows are 14 T cell receptor beta chains derived from one specimen sequenced in a study of T cell changes during pregnancy in multiple sclerosis (dated by TCRdb to the late 2010s). Library prep was done by the immunoSEQ multiplex PCR assay. TCRdb holds this immuneACCESS table with in-frame rearrangements only. Some clones are missing; in checked studies, unresolved V genes explain under half, and the rest has no known cause. The sample table records around 70,000 clones; just over 90% of these occur just once. More than 1.3% of the sample lies in the top ten. The sequencing here drew on peripheral blood, taken in the third trimester of pregnancy. The source of these receptors is a female donor with multiple sclerosis, enrolled in a pregnancy study.

This clone was observed a single time. This sequence joins TRBV19 and TRBJ2-7, with 9 bases fitting TRBD1. The germline CDR1 and CDR2 sequences are LNHDA and SQIVND (reference sequence). This CDR3 region has 15 residues. V shed 5 bases, J shed 6 bases, and the junction held 11 bases outside the gene matches. In DNA form, the CDR3 reads TGTGCCAGTAGTCGACCTACAGGGGGCGCCGGCGAGCAGTACTTC. This encodes CASSRPTGGAGEQYF.

The J gene is TRBJ2-2, the V gene TRBV2, with TRBD2 matching 15 bases. CDR1 is SNHLY and CDR2 is FYNNEI in the germline V gene. The V and J ends lost 5 bases and 6 bases, in that order; junction bases with no gene match: 7. The CDR3 has 17 residues. The CDR3 reads CASSPGLAGGPAGELFF. The CDR3 DNA is TGTGCCAGCAGTCCCGGACTAGCGGGGGGGCCCGCCGGGGAGCTGTTTTTT.

J is TRBJ1-3 and V is TRBV7-8; D is undetermined. CDR3 length: 16 amino acids. V was trimmed by 1 base and J by 4 bases, leaving 14 bases between them. Looked up from germline, CDR1 is SGHVS and CDR2 is FQNEAQ. The CDR3 is CASSLDPVTGGNTIYF. DNA for the CDR3: TGTGCCAGCAGCTTAGATCCTGTCACCGGGGGAAACACCATATATTTT.

This clone was seen only once. CDR3 amino acids: CASSGGTGRIGNEKLFF. CDR3 DNA: TGCGCCAGCAGCGGGGGGACAGGGAGAATTGGTAATGAAAAACTGTTTTTT. V gene TRBV4-3 combines with J gene TRBJ1-4; 9 bases line up with TRBD1. Trimming at V came to 5 bases and at J to 4 bases, leaving 11 bases not matched to a gene. CDR3 length equals 17 residues. Germline V gives CDR1 LGHNA, CDR2 YSLEER.

The chain combines TRBV5-1 with TRBJ1-2; 8 nucleotides line up with TRBD1. CDR1 and CDR2 from the germline V gene are SGHRS and YFSETQ. The CDR3 runs to 15 residues. Trimming cost V 3 bases and J 4 bases; bases outside gene matches: 8. CDR3 region: CASSSRTGTGYGYTF. The CDR3 region has the DNA TGCGCCAGCAGCTCAAGGACGGGGACAGGCTATGGCTACACCTTC.

The V and J genes are TRBV19 and TRBJ1-5; unclear D gene. Trimming stripped 3 bases from V and 2 bases from J, with 8 bases between. CDR1 is LNHDA, CDR2 SQIVND, per germline (reference sequence). The CDR3 loop spans 14 amino acids. CDR3 DNA sequence: TGTGCCAGTAGTATTACGGTGGGCAATCAGCCCCAGCATTTT. Amino acids: CASSITVGNQPQHF.

CDR3 protein: CASSPPDRSYEQYF. CDR3 coding DNA: TGTGCCAGCAGCCCACCCGACAGATCCTACGAGCAGTACTTC. The V gene is TRBV6-6, the J gene TRBJ2-7, with D possibly being TRBD1 (5 bases). CDR1 MNHNY and CDR2 SVGAGI come from the germline V gene (reference sequence). V shed 6 bases and J shed 1 base, with 13 bases lying between them. The CDR3 has 14 residues.

The J gene is TRBJ1-1, the V gene TRBV6-5; D call uncertain. The CDR3 loop spans 14 amino acids. Per the germline V gene, CDR1 is MNHEY and CDR2 is SVGAGI. Trimming shortened V by 6 bases and J by 5 bases, and 16 bases separated the two germline ends. Written as DNA, the CDR3 is TGTGCCAGCAGGGTGGCGGATCTACGGACTGAAGCTTTCTTT. Its translation: CASRVADLRTEAFF.

This clone has only one observation. In the same sample, other DNA sequences code for this CDR3. This CDR3 reads CASSPGQGRTETQYF. As DNA, the CDR3 is TGTGCCAGCAGCCCCGGACAGGGTCGGACGGAGACCCAGTACTTC. The genes are TRBV27 and TRBJ2-5, with 8 bases fitting TRBD1. This CDR3 region has 15 residues. Looked up from germline, CDR1 is MNHEY and CDR2 is SMNVEV (reference sequence). With 6 bases clipped from V and 5 bases from J, the junction kept 11 bases outside the gene matches.

This chain uses TRBV19 with TRBJ2-5, with D hard to call. Germline V gene data show CDR1 as LNHDA and CDR2 as SQIVND (reference sequence). V was clipped by 4 bases and J by 0 bases, with 9 bases between them. The CDR3 length is 14 residues. CDR3 loop: CASSKARYQETQYF. In DNA, the CDR3 is TGTGCCAGTAGTAAGGCGCGGTACCAAGAGACCCAGTACTTC.

This chain uses TRBV6-1 with TRBJ2-2; D unclear. Germline V lookup: CDR1 MNHNS, CDR2 SASEGT. This CDR3 spans 16 amino acids. V was shortened by 2 bases and J by 4 bases, with 14 bases between the two germline ends. This CDR3 reads CASSEIFTVLTGELFF. The CDR3 region has the DNA TGTGCCAGCAGTGAAATTTTTACAGTCCTCACCGGGGAGCTGTTTTTT.

The chain has TRBV7-9 and TRBJ1-2; possibly TRBD1 for D (6 bases). Germline V gives CDR1 SEHNR, CDR2 FQNEAQ (reference sequence). V was shortened by 7 bases and J by 4 bases, with 19 bases between the two germline ends. The CDR3 totals 15 residues. The CDR3 DNA reads TGTGCCAGCACCATCGGACGGGGGGCCCTCTATGGCTACACCTTC. Translating it yields CASTIGRGALYGYTF.

V is TRBV6-4 and J is TRBJ2-3; 12 bases align to TRBD2. The CDR3 spans 15 residues. Germline assignment: CDR1 MRHNA and CDR2 SNTAGT. Trimming removed 6 bases from V and 5 bases from J; junction bases left unmatched: 6. Here the CDR3 DNA reads TGTGCCAGCAGCCGCTCTAGCGGGGGGGAAGATACGCAGTATTTT. Residues: CASSRSSGGEDTQYF.

The chain employs TRBV19 and TRBJ2-2; weak D call: TRBD2 (6 bases). Germline V lookup: CDR1 LNHDA, CDR2 SQIVND (reference sequence). The CDR3 runs 14 residues. The V gene lost 10 bases and the J gene lost 5 bases, with 17 bases spanning the gap. The CDR3 DNA follows: TGTGCCACCACAACCCTGGGGGGTACCGGGGAGCTGTTTTTT. It translates to CATTTLGGTGELFF.